This T cell receptor (beta chain) originates from a study of blood T cell repertoires in COVID-19. Study-level background: T cells, B-cell-depleted T cells, or PBMCs supplied cDNA or gDNA.

The ends lost 4 bases at V and 6 bases at J; junction bases unmatched: 8. The CDR3 runs 14 residues. Germline V CDR1 and CDR2: MNHEY, SVGAGI. Per the study methods: Counts of nucleated cells, estimated from reference gene primer amplification, were obtained. Libraries were prepared by immunoSEQ multiplex PCR; TCRdb keeps only in-frame clonotypes and omits some of them. V and J calls and clone size are given by that table; D and trimming were obtained from the DNA. The sample has about 250,000 clones, 75% to 90% seen once. The specimen was PBMCs or T cells enriched from blood (not recorded which). The sequence was collected from a man in his forties or fifties who had recovered from COVID-19. The rearrangement uses TRBV6-5 and TRBJ1-1; TRBD1 aligns across 7 bases. CDR3 region: CASSFRDRDAEAFF. CDR3 sequence (DNA): TGTGCCAGCAGTTTCCGGGACAGAGACGCTGAAGCTTTCTTT.